The rows below give T cell receptor beta chains drawn from one sample of a study of read filtering for tumor transcriptome and immune sequencing. From the reads, TCRdb called clonotypes with MiXCR, one entry per CDR3 protein. The table lists approximately 57,000 distinct CDR3 sequences, over 9% of them singletons. The sequenced sample was a population of CD138-negative cells sorted from bone marrow. These receptors were taken from a donor aged 40 or over with multiple myeloma. The CDR3 runs from the conserved cysteine through the conserved F or W. The D gene is left open where the match is weak. Size tells how often a clone was seen (once, few, many) or the class of an expanded clone, and some rows leave it out.

CDR3: CASSEYSGRSEHEQYF
DNA: TGCGCCAGCAGTGAATACTCCGGCAGGAGTGAACACGAGCAGTACTTC
V: TRBV25-1
D: NA
J: TRBJ2-7
size: NA

CDR3: CSAVLVTQYF
DNA: TGCAGTGCCGTCCTGGTGACCCAGTACTTC
V: TRBV20-1
D: NA
J: TRBJ2-5
size: many

CDR3: CASSSPGYTGELFF
DNA: TGCGCCAGCAGCTCACCAGGGTACACCGGGGAGCTGTTTTTT
V: TRBV5-1
D: NA
J: TRBJ2-2
size: many

CDR3: CASKPPGASEQYF
DNA: TGTGCCAGCAAGCCCCCAGGGGCGTCCGAGCAGTACTTC
V: TRBV6-5
D: NA
J: TRBJ2-7
size: many

CDR3: CASRPQRASNQPQHF
DNA: TGTGCCAGTAGACCCCAGCGGGCTAGCAATCAGCCCCAGCATTTT
V: TRBV19
D: NA
J: TRBJ1-5
size: many

CDR3: CASRKDRGETQYF
DNA: TGTGCCAGCAGGAAGGACAGGGGAGAGACCCAGTACTTC
V: TRBV6-6
D: TRBD1
J: TRBJ2-5
size: many

CDR3: CSVVGQGMNTEAFF
DNA: TGCAGCGTTGTGGGACAGGGGATGAACACTGAAGCTTTCTTT
V: TRBV29-1
D: TRBD1
J: TRBJ1-1
size: many

CDR3: CASSPRRGRRTDTQYF
DNA: TGTGCCAGCTCACCACGCAGGGGGCGACGCACAGATACGCAGTATTTT
V: TRBV18
D: TRBD1
J: TRBJ2-3
size: many

CDR3: CASSFTAQETQYF
DNA: TGTGCCAGCAGTTTCACAGCCCAAGAGACCCAGTACTTC
V: TRBV6-1
D: NA
J: TRBJ2-5
size: many

CDR3: CATSREGPRTRINNEQFF
DNA: TGTGCCACCAGCAGAGAGGGCCCCAGGACACGGATTAACAATGAGCAGTTCTTC
V: TRBV15
D: NA
J: TRBJ2-1
size: many

CDR3: CASSYGGTRVAEAFF
DNA: TGTGCCAGCAGTTACGGTGGGACTAGGGTGGCTGAAGCTTTCTTT
V: TRBV6-2/TRBV6-3
D: NA
J: TRBJ1-1
size: many

CDR3: CASNPGQGKFNEQFF
DNA: TGTGCCAGCAACCCCGGACAGGGAAAGTTCAATGAGCAGTTCTTC
V: TRBV5-5
D: TRBD1
J: TRBJ2-1
size: many

CDR3: CASSLVPTEGYTF
DNA: TGTGCCAGCAGCTTAGTACCCACTGAGGGCTACACCTTC
V: TRBV7-3
D: NA
J: TRBJ1-2
size: many

CDR3: CASSEISPPRTQYF
DNA: TGCGCCAGCAGTGAGATATCCCCCCCAAGGACCCAGTACTTC
V: TRBV10-1
D: NA
J: TRBJ2-5
size: NA

CDR3: CASSLGGAHYNEQFF
DNA: TGTGCCAGCAGCTTAGGCGGGGCCCACTACAATGAGCAGTTCTTC
V: TRBV7-3
D: NA
J: TRBJ2-1
size: many

CDR3: CASSPGLAGGPYTQYF
DNA: TGTGCCAGCAGCCCTGGACTAGCGGGGGGCCCCTATACGCAGTATTTT
V: TRBV7-8
D: TRBD2
J: TRBJ2-3
size: many

CDR3: CASSTGTATFYGYTF
DNA: TGTGCCAGTAGTACCGGGACAGCTACTTTCTATGGCTACACCTTC
V: TRBV19
D: TRBD1
J: TRBJ1-2
size: many

CDR3: CSVVRSGGISTDTQYF
DNA: TGCAGCGTTGTCCGGTCTGGGGGGATTAGCACAGATACGCAGTATTTT
V: TRBV29-1
D: NA
J: TRBJ2-3
size: many

CDR3: CASSQRTGALSNQPQHF
DNA: TGCGCCAGCAGCCAGCGGACAGGAGCCCTTAGCAATCAGCCCCAGCATTTT
V: TRBV4-1
D: TRBD1
J: TRBJ1-5
size: many

CDR3: CASSSTGGGETQYF
DNA: TGTGCCAGCAGTTCTACGGGGGGTGGAGAGACCCAGTACTTC
V: TRBV7-6
D: TRBD2
J: TRBJ2-5
size: many

CDR3: CATSGDSGYGYTF
DNA: TGTGCCACCAGTGGGGACAGCGGCTATGGCTACACCTTC
V: TRBV24-1
D: TRBD1
J: TRBJ1-2
size: few

CDR3: CASSLNYEQYF
DNA: TGTGCCAGCAGCTTAAATTACGAGCAGTACTTC
V: TRBV7-8
D: NA
J: TRBJ2-7
size: many

CDR3: CASSLLGNINNEQFF
DNA: TGTGCCAGCAGCTTATTAGGGAATATAAACAATGAGCAGTTCTTC
V: TRBV11-2
D: NA
J: TRBJ2-1
size: few

CDR3: CASSQGVGNQPQHF
DNA: TGTGCCAGCTCACAGGGTGTTGGCAATCAGCCCCAGCATTTT
V: TRBV18
D: NA
J: TRBJ1-5
size: many

CDR3: CASSQDYRIAQYF
DNA: TGTGCCAGCAGCCAAGACTACCGCATTGCGCAGTATTTT
V: TRBV4-2
D: NA
J: TRBJ2-3
size: many

CDR3: CSARGLANTGELLF
DNA: TGCAGTGCTAGAGGACTAGCGAACACCGGGGAGCTGCTTTTT
V: TRBV20-1
D: TRBD2
J: TRBJ2-2
size: few

CDR3: CASSLSVPQADTQYF
DNA: TGTGCCAGCAGCCTCTCGGTTCCTCAGGCAGATACGCAGTATTTT
V: TRBV6-2/TRBV6-3
D: NA
J: TRBJ2-3
size: few

CDR3: CASRLRGVSSNQPQHF
DNA: TGTGCCAGCAGGCTCCGAGGGGTTTCAAGCAATCAGCCCCAGCATTTT
V: TRBV6-1
D: NA
J: TRBJ1-5
size: many

CDR3: CASIEDGRTAYTQYF
DNA: TGTGCCAGCATTGAGGACGGCCGCACGGCCTATACGCAGTATTTT
V: TRBV6-1
D: NA
J: TRBJ2-3
size: few

CDR3: CSAPRESANYGYTF
DNA: TGCAGTGCTCCACGGGAGTCAGCTAACTATGGCTACACCTTC
V: TRBV20-1
D: NA
J: TRBJ1-2
size: many

CDR3: CSVYRGSTDTQYF
DNA: TGCAGTGTCTACCGGGGGTCCACAGATACGCAGTATTTT
V: TRBV20-1
D: NA
J: TRBJ2-3
size: many

CDR3: CASSLATPTYEQYF
DNA: TGCGCCAGCAGCTTGGCCACACCAACCTACGAGCAGTACTTC
V: TRBV5-1
D: NA
J: TRBJ2-7
size: few

CDR3: CSARQGEQPQHF
DNA: TGCAGCGCCCGACAGGGGGAACAGCCCCAGCATTTT
V: TRBV29-1
D: TRBD1
J: TRBJ1-5
size: many

CDR3: CASSSQVLAFF
DNA: TGTGCCAGCAGCTCACAGGTTTTAGCTTTCTTT
V: TRBV11-2
D: NA
J: TRBJ1-1
size: many

CDR3: CASRDRGPFPNEQFF
DNA: TGTGCCAGCAGGGACAGGGGGCCCTTTCCCAATGAGCAGTTCTTC
V: TRBV6-5
D: TRBD1
J: TRBJ2-1
size: many

CDR3: CASSLTGLSNQPQHF
DNA: TGTGCCAGCAGCTTAACGGGGTTGAGCAATCAGCCCCAGCATTTT
V: TRBV11-2
D: NA
J: TRBJ1-5
size: many